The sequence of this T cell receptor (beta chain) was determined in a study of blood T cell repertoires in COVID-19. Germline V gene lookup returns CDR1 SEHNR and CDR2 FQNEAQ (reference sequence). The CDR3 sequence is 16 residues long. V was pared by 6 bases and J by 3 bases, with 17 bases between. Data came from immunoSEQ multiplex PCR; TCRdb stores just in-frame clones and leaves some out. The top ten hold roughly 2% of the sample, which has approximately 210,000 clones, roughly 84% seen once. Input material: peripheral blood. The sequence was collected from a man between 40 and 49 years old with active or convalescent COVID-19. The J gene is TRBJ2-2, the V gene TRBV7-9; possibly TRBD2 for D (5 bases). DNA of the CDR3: TGTGCCAGCAGTGGAGGTGAGGCCATATACACCGGGGAGCTGTTTTTT. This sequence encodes CASSGGEAIYTGELFF.